The 21 T cell receptor beta chains below come from one sample, sequenced in a study of blood T cells in healthy people across ages. Primers used in a second PCR of about 7 to 11 cycles were a sample-barcoded 5' primer and a J-beta primer mix. TCRdb fed the 5' RACE reads into MiXCR, producing one record per CDR3 protein. Of about 770,000 distinct CDR3 sequences in the sample, around 43% were seen once. Source material: blood. These receptors came from a man between 60 and 75 years old in good health.

CDR3 sequence (DNA): TGTGCCACCAGAAGACAGGGAAGGGCCACAGATACGCAGTATTTT. Its translation is CATRRQGRATDTQYF. The V call is TRBV27, the J call TRBJ2-3, with 7 nucleotides matching TRBD1. The CDR3 totals 15 residues. V lost 10 bases, J lost 2 bases, and 12 bases stayed unmatched. CDR1 MNHEY and CDR2 SMNVEV come from the germline V gene (reference sequence).

The chain links TRBV6-2 or TRBV6-3 to TRBJ1-5; possibly TRBD1 for D (6 bases). The CDR3 contains 16 residues. Trimming took 0 bases from V and 4 from J, leaving 13 bases between them. Germline V lookup: CDR1 MNHEY, CDR2 SVGEGT. The CDR3 DNA sequence: TGTGCCAGCAGTTACTCACGGAGGGGGGCTAATCAGCCCCAGCATTTT. This sequence encodes CASSYSRRGANQPQHF.

This chain links TRBV7-2 with TRBJ2-7, with D maybe TRBD2 (7 bases). This CDR3 is 14 amino acids long. Germline CDR1 and CDR2: SGHTA and FQGNSA. With 0 bases removed from V and 7 bases from J, the gap between germline ends came to 13 bases. Written as DNA, the CDR3 is TGTGCCAGCAGCTTAGCGGGCGGGGGCGGTGAGCAGTACTTC. Translation: CASSLAGGGGEQYF.

This chain joins TRBV27 and TRBJ2-2; 7 bases fit TRBD1. J was trimmed by 4 bases and V by 5 bases; bases with no gene match: 7. Germline lookup yields CDR1 MNHEY and CDR2 SMNVEV (reference sequence). This CDR3 is 15 amino acids long. The CDR3 bases are TGTGCCAGCAGTAGGGACAGACTGTCCACCGGGGAGCTGTTTTTT. This translates into CASSRDRLSTGELFF.

A few counts support this clonotype. This sequence joins TRBV4-1 and TRBJ2-3; D is undetermined. The length of the CDR3 is 16 residues. Trimming removed 1 base from V and 1 base from J, with 12 bases in between. Looked up from germline, CDR1 is MGHRA and CDR2 is YSYEKL. In DNA, the CDR3 is TGCGCCAGCAGCCAAGGGGCAGGTGTCGGCACAGATACGCAGTATTTT. Protein product: CASSQGAGVGTDTQYF.

The J gene is TRBJ2-1, the V gene TRBV9; 7 positions agree with TRBD1. The CDR3 sequence is 15 residues long. Germline V gene lookup returns CDR1 SGDLS and CDR2 YYNGEE. The junction had 6 bases not matched to a gene; V was cut back by 2 bases and J by 4 bases. CDR3 nucleotide sequence: TGTGCCAGCAGCGTCGGGACAGCCAAATACAATGAGCAGTTCTTC. This gives the protein CASSVGTAKYNEQFF.

This clonotype was observed a single time. This chain uses TRBV9 with TRBJ1-1; no reliable D call. Trimming cost V 3 bases and J 4 bases, with 13 bases left between them. In germline, CDR1 is SGDLS, CDR2 YYNGEE. This CDR3 region has 14 residues. DNA for the CDR3: TGTGCCAGCAGCGCCCATACTGGAGGCACTGAAGCTTTCTTT. It is translated as CASSAHTGGTEAFF.

This clonotype was detected only a few times. This rearrangement joins TRBV7-2 to TRBJ1-1, with D possibly being TRBD1 (5 bases). Trimming shortened V by 6 bases and J by 0 bases, and 11 bases separated the two germline ends. Germline-derived CDR1 and CDR2 are SGHTA and FQGNSA. CDR3 length equals 14 residues. The CDR3 nucleotides are TGTGCCAGCAGACTAGGGACGGTGAACACTGAAGCTTTCTTT. This codes for CASRLGTVNTEAFF. Based on the CDR3 plus reference TRBV7-2 and TRBJ1-1, the full variable domain is GAGVSQSPSNKVTEKGKDVELRCDPISGHTALYWYRQSLGQGLEFLIYFQGNSAPDKSGLPSDRFSAERTGGSVSTLTIQRTQQEDSAVYLCASRLGTVNTEAFFGQGTRLTVV.

This clonotype was recorded at least ten times. This chain connects TRBV7-2 to TRBJ1-5, with 7 nucleotides matching TRBD1. J gave up 6 bases and V 5 bases, and 10 bases lay outside the gene matches. The CDR3 consists of 15 residues. Looked up from germline, CDR1 is SGHTA and CDR2 is FQGNSA. CDR3 DNA: TGTGCCAGCAGCCCCGGCGCAGGGGGGAGTCAGCCCCAGCATTTT. This translates into CASSPGAGGSQPQHF.

In its sample, this clonotype is medium-sized (0.01 to 0.1%). The chain carries TRBV7-9 and TRBJ2-1; D not certain. Germline V lookup: CDR1 SEHNR, CDR2 FQNEAQ (reference sequence). Trimming stripped 2 bases from V and 8 bases from J, with 10 bases between. CDR3 length: 13 residues. CDR3 DNA sequence: TGTGCCAGCAGCTTATGGTTCCAGGATGAGCAGTTCTTC. Translated, it gives CASSLWFQDEQFF.

This clonotype was seen many times. The chain is built from TRBV7-9 and TRBJ2-7; D not certain. Germline V gene lookup returns CDR1 SEHNR and CDR2 FQNEAQ (reference sequence). The V end lost 5 bases, the J end lost 0 bases, and 11 bases lay between the germline ends. This CDR3 region has 14 residues. CDR3 loop: CASSPSLSSYEQYF. CDR3 sequence (DNA): TGTGCCAGCAGCCCATCACTGAGCTCCTACGAGCAGTACTTC.

This clonotype was counted once. The rearrangement links TRBV12-3 or TRBV12-4 to TRBJ1-1, with D unresolved. CDR3 length: 14 residues. V was clipped by 3 bases and J by 1 base, with 9 bases between them. CDR3 nucleotides: TGTGCCAGCAGTTTGAGGACCCGGAACACTGAAGCTTTCTTT. Translating it yields CASSLRTRNTEAFF.

The chain combines TRBV20-1 with TRBJ1-5, with D uncertain. The germline V gene has CDR1 DFQATT and CDR2 SNEGSKA (reference sequence). Trimming pared 2 bases from V and 4 bases from J, leaving 6 bases between. The CDR3 length is 12 residues. CDR3 protein: CSARRVNQPQHF. DNA of the CDR3: TGCAGTGCTAGAAGGGTTAATCAGCCCCAGCATTTT.

The chain recombines TRBV5-6 with TRBJ2-7, with unresolved D. V shed 4 bases and J shed 2 bases, with 7 bases lying between them. The CDR3 sequence is 12 residues long. Germline assignment: CDR1 SGHDT and CDR2 YYEEEE. The chain's CDR3 is CASSVGPYEQYF. For the CDR3, the DNA is TGTGCCAGCAGCGTCGGCCCCTACGAGCAGTACTTC.

This clonotype was picked up a small number of times. The rearrangement uses TRBV11-2 and TRBJ2-5; 8 nucleotides agree with TRBD1. Germline CDR1 SGHAT, CDR2 FQNNGV. The CDR3 totals 16 residues. Losses at the gene ends were 1 base for V and 3 bases for J; bases not matched to a gene: 7. The CDR3 DNA follows: TGTGCCAGCAGCTTAGCCCGGACAGGGATTGAAGAGACCCAGTACTTC. As protein: CASSLARTGIEETQYF.

The V gene is TRBV20-1, the J gene TRBJ2-5, with a possible D match to TRBD2 (6 bases). V shed 5 bases and J shed 5 bases, with 12 bases lying between them. The germline CDR1 and CDR2 sequences are DFQATT and SNEGSKA (reference sequence). CDR3 length: 12 amino acids. The CDR3, as DNA: TGCAGTGCTCGGACGCGGGGTGAGACCCAGTACTTC. Its translation: CSARTRGETQYF.

The chain joins TRBV20-1 to TRBJ2-7; D might be TRBD1 or TRBD2, each matching 6 bases. Germline V lookup: CDR1 DFQATT, CDR2 SNEGSKA (reference sequence). The CDR3 extends over 14 amino acids. The ends were cut back, 3 bases at V and 1 base at J, with 13 bases in the middle. For the CDR3, the DNA is TGCAGTGCTAGTGAACGGGGGCCTTCCTACGAGCAGTACTTC. Protein: CSASERGPSYEQYF.

The gene calls are TRBV5-1 and TRBJ2-3; D not certain. The CDR3 has 13 amino acids. The germline V and J ends were trimmed by 9 bases and 6 bases, with 17 bases remaining between them. The germline CDR1 and CDR2 sequences are SGHRS and YFSETQ. The CDR3 coding sequence is TGCGCCAACACTAAAGATTTCACGGATACGCAGTATTTT. It translates to CANTKDFTDTQYF.

The chain carries TRBV5-6 and TRBJ2-1; D is unclear. Germline CDR1 and CDR2: SGHDT and YYEEEE. V shed 0 bases and J shed 4 bases, with 11 bases lying between them. This CDR3 is 15 amino acids long. Here the CDR3 DNA reads TGTGCCAGCAGCTTGGGAAGACCGGCATACAATGAGCAGTTCTTC. Translated, it gives CASSLGRPAYNEQFF.

Regarding this clonotype: One end of the junction varies from germline; a read error may be responsible. This CDR3 reads CVSSDSRVRGETQYF. The CDR3 DNA sequence: TGTGTCAGCAGTGACAGCAGGGTCCGAGGAGAGACCCAGTACTTC. V and J are TRBV2 and TRBJ2-5; maybe TRBD1 (5 bases). Germline-derived CDR1 and CDR2 are SNHLY and FYNNEI. This CDR3 has 15 amino acids.

This clonotype came up a few times. The chain uses TRBV7-2 and TRBJ2-3; D could derive from TRBD1 or TRBD2 (5 bases each). CDR3 length: 15 amino acids. Trimming left V 5 bases short and J 3 bases short, with 15 bases between. Germline CDR1 SGHTA, CDR2 FQGNSA. The CDR3 sequence: CASSRDASGTDTQYF. For the CDR3, the DNA is TGTGCCAGCAGCCGGGACGCCAGCGGAACAGATACGCAGTATTTT. The whole variable domain, remainder taken from reference TRBV7-2 and TRBJ2-3, is GAGVSQSPSNKVTEKGKDVELRCDPISGHTALYWYRQSLGQGLEFLIYFQGNSAPDKSGLPSDRFSAERTGGSVSTLTIQRTQQEDSAVYLCASSRDASGTDTQYFGPGTRLTVL.